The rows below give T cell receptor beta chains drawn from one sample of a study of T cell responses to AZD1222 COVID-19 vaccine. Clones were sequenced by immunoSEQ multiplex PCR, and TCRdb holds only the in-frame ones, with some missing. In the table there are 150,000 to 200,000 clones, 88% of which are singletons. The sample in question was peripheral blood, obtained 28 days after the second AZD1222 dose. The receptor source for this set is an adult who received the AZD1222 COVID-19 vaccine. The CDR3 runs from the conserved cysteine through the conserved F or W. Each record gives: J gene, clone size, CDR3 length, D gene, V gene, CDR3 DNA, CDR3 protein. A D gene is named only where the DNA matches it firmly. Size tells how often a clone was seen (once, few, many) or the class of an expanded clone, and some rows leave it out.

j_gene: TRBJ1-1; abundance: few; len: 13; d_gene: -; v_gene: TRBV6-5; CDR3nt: TGTGCCAGCAGTTTCGGAAGGAACACTGAAGCTTTCTTT; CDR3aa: CASSFGRNTEAFF
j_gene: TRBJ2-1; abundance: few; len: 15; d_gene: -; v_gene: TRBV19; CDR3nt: TGTGCCAGTAGTACTGGAAGGAGACAGAACAATGAGCAGTTCTTC; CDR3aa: CASSTGRRQNNEQFF
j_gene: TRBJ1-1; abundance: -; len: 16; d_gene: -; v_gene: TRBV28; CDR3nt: TGTGCCAGCAGTTTAATTGTACCCGGGGGAAGCACTGAAGCTTTCTTT; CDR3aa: CASSLIVPGGSTEAFF
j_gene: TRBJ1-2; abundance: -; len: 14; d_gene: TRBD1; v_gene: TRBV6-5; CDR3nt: TGTGCCAGCAGCCAGGACAGGGGCCTCTATGGCTACACCTTC; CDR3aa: CASSQDRGLYGYTF
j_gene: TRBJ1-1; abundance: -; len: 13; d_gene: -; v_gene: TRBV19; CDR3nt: TGTGCCAGTAGTGTCACCCCGAACACTGAAGCTTTCTTT; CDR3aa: CASSVTPNTEAFF
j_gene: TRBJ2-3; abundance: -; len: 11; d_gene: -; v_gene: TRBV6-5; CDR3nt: TGTGCCAGCAAGGAGGGAGCTACGCAGTATTTT; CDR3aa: CASKEGATQYF
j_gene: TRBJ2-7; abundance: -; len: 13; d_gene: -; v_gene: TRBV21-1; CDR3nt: TGTGCCAGCAGAGGGACAGGGGTACACGAGCAGTACTTC; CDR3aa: CASRGTGVHEQYF
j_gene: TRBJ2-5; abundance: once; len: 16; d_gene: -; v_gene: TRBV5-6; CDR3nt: TGTGCCAGCAGCTTAATAAGTGGAGGCGGGGAGGAGACCCAGTACTTC; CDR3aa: CASSLISGGGEETQYF
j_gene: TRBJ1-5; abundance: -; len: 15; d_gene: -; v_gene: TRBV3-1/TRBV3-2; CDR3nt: TGTGCCAGCAGCCAAGTACCCGGGCCTGACCAGCCCCAGCATTTT; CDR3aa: CASSQVPGPDQPQHF
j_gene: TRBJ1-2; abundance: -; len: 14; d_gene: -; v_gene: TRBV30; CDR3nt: TGTGCCTCGGTCGGGCTGCAGGGTGGCTATGGCTACACCTTC; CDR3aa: CASVGLQGGYGYTF
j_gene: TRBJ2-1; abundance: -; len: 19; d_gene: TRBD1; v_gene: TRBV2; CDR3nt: TGTGCCAGCAGTGACCCAAAGGACAGGGGGCTGAGCTCCTACAATGAGCAGTTCTTC; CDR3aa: CASSDPKDRGLSSYNEQFF
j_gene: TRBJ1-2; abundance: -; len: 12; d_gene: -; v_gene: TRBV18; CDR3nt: TGTGCCAGCTCAGGAAGGGCAGCTGGCTACACCTTC; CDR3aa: CASSGRAAGYTF
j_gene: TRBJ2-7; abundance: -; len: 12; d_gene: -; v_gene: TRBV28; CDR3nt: TGTGCCAGCAGTTTCCCGACGGATCCACTCAACTTC; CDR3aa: CASSFPTDPLNF
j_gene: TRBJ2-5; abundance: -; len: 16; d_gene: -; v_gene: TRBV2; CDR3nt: TGTGCCAGCAGTGAAGCGAGGGTAGGGGGCCAAGAGACCCAGTACTTC; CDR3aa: CASSEARVGGQETQYF
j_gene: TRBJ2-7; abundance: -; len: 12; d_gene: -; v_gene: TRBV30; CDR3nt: TGTGCCGGAGACAGGTCCTACTACGAGCAGTACTTC; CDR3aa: CAGDRSYYEQYF
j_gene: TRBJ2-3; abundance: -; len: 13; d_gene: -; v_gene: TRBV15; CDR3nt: TGTGCCACCAGCAGAGTAAGGGGAGATACGCAGTATTTT; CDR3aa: CATSRVRGDTQYF
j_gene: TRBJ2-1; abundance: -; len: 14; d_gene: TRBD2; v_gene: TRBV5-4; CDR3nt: TGTGCCAGCAGCCCTAGCGGGGGGGCGTATGAGCAGTTCTTC; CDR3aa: CASSPSGGAYEQFF
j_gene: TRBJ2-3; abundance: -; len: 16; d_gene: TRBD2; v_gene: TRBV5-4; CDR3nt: TGTGCCAGCACCAAACCGGGGGCGGGGGGCGCAGATACGCAGTATTTT; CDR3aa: CASTKPGAGGADTQYF
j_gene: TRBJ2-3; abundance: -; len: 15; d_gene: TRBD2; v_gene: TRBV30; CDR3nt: TGTGCCTGGAGTTACGTAGCGGGGGGGCCAGATACGCAGTATTTT; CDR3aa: CAWSYVAGGPDTQYF